The clone carrying this TCR beta chain has only a few counts. Its antigen is undetermined. Quantitative barcoded 5'-RACE was used to prepare TCR beta libraries. TCRdb re-called the 5' RACE reads through MiXCR, storing one row per CDR3 protein. The sample lists around 430,000 distinct CDR3 sequences, 17% seen once, with about 0.94% in the top ten. These data come from a study of CD8 T cells in ankylosing spondylitis. Study-level results: Disease-associated clones were CD8+ and fairly uncommon in peripheral blood. In the blood and synovial fluid of reactive arthritis, some motif variants had been previously reported. A TCR beta motif of several highly homologous variants appeared characteristic of ankylosing spondylitis blood. Significantly higher representation of disease-linked clones was reported for matched ankylosing spondylitis synovial fluid.

J gave up 5 bases and V 0 bases, and 4 bases lay outside the gene matches. Per germline, CDR1 SGHRS and CDR2 YFSETQ. This CDR3 has 15 amino acids. This TCR was recovered from a male donor with ankylosing spondylitis. V and J are TRBV5-1 and TRBJ1-4; 7 bases line up with TRBD1. The specimen sequenced was blood, either unsorted or a sorted T cell fraction (not recorded which). CDR3 region: CASSLAGQMNEKLFF. The DNA of the CDR3 is TGCGCCAGCAGCTTGGCGGGACAGATGAATGAAAAACTGTTTTTT.